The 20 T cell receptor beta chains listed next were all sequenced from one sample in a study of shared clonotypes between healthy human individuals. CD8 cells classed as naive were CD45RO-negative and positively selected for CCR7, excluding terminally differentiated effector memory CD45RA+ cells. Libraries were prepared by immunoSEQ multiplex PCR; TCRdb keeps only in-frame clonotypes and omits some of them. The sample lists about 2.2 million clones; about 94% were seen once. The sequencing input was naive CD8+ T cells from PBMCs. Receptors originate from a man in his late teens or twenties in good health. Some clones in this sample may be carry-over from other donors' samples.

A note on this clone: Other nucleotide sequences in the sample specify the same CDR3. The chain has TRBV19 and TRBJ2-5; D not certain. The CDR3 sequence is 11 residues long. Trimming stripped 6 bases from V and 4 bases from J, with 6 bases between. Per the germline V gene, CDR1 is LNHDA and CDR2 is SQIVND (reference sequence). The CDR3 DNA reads TGTGCCAGTAGCCCGGGAGAGACCCAGTACTTC. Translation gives CASSPGETQYF.

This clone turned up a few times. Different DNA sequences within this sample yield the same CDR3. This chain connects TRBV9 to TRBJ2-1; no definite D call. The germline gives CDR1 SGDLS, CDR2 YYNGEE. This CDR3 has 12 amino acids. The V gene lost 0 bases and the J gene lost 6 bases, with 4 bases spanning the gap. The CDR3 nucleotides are TGTGCCAGCAGCGTAGGTAGCAATGAGCAGTTCTTC. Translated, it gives CASSVGSNEQFF.

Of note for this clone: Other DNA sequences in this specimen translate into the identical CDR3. The CDR3 loop is CASSLRGTTYEQYF. CDR3 nucleotide sequence: TGTGCCAGCAGTTTAAGAGGCACAACCTACGAGCAGTACTTC. The gene calls are TRBV28 and TRBJ2-7; D uncertain. The germline V gene has CDR1 MDHEN and CDR2 SYDVKM. This CDR3 is 14 amino acids long. V was trimmed by 2 bases and J by 2 bases, leaving 10 bases between them. Based on the CDR3 plus reference TRBV28 and TRBJ2-7, the full variable domain is DVKVTQSSRYLVKRTGEKVFLECVQDMDHENMFWYRQDPGLGLRLIYFSYDVKMKEKGDIPEGYSVSREKKERFSLILESASTNQTSMYLCASSLRGTTYEQYFGPGTRLTVT.

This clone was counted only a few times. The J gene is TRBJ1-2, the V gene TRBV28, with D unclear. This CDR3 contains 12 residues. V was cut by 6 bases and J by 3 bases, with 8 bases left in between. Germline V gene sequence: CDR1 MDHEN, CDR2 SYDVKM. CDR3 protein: CASSRTDYGYTF. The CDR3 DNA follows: TGTGCCAGCAGCAGGACCGACTATGGCTACACCTTC.

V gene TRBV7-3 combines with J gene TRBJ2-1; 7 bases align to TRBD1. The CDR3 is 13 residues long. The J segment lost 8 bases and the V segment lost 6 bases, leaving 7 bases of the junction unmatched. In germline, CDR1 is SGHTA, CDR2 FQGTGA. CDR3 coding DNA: TGTGCCAGCAGTTCCACGCAGGGGGATGAGCAGTTCTTC. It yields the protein CASSSTQGDEQFF.

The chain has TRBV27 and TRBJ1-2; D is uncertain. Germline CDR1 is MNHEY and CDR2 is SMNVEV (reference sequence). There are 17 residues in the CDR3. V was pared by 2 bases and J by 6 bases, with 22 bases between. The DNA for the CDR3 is TGTGCCAGCAGTTTAAGTGATATTGGCCGCCTTTCTCATGGCTACACCTTC. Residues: CASSLSDIGRLSHGYTF.

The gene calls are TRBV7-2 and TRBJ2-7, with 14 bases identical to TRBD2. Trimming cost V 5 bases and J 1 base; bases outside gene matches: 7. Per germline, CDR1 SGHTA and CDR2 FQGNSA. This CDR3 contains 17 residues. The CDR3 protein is CASSPGLAGVSSYEQYF. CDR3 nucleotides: TGTGCCAGCAGCCCGGGACTAGCGGGAGTATCGTCCTACGAGCAGTACTTC. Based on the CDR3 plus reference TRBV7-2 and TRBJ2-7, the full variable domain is GAGVSQSPSNKVTEKGKDVELRCDPISGHTALYWYRQSLGQGLEFLIYFQGNSAPDKSGLPSDRFSAERTGGSVSTLTIQRTQQEDSAVYLCASSPGLAGVSSYEQYFGPGTRLTVT.

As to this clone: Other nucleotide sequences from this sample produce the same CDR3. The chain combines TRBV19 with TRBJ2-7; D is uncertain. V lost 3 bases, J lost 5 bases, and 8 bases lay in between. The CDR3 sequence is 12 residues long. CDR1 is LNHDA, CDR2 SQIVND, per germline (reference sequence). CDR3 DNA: TGTGCCAGTAGTATCGGGCAGGACGAGCAGTACTTC. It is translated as CASSIGQDEQYF.

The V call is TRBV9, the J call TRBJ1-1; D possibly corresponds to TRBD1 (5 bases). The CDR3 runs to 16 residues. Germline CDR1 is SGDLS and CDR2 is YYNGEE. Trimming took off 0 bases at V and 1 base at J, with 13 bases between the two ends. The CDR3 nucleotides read TGTGCCAGCAGCGTAGTTAAGGGGATGTGGAACACTGAAGCTTTCTTT. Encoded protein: CASSVVKGMWNTEAFF.

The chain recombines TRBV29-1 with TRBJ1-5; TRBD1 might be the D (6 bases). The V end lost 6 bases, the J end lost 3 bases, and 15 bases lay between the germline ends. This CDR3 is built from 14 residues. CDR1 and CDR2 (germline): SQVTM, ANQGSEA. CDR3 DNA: TGCAGCGTCGCCCCCGGGGGCAACAATCAGCCCCAGCATTTT. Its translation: CSVAPGGNNQPQHF.

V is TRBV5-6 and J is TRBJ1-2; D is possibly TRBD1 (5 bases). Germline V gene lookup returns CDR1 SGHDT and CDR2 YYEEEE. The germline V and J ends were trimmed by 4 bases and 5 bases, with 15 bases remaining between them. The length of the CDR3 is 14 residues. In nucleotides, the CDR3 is TGTGCCAGCAGCGCCGGGACCAACCTATATGGCTACACCTTC. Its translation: CASSAGTNLYGYTF.

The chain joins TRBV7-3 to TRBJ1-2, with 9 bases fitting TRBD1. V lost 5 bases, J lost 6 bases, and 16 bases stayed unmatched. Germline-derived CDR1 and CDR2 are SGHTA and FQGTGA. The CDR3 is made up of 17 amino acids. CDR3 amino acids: CASSPPDRGVPFNGYTF. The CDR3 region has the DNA TGTGCCAGCAGCCCACCGGACAGGGGTGTTCCGTTTAATGGCTACACCTTC.

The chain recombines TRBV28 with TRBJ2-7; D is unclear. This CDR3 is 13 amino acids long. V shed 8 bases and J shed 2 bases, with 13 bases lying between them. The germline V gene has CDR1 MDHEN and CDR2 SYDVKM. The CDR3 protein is CASSVSWPYEQYF. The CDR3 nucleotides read TGTGCCAGCTCGGTTAGCTGGCCCTACGAGCAGTACTTC. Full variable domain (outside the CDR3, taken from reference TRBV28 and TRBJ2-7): DVKVTQSSRYLVKRTGEKVFLECVQDMDHENMFWYRQDPGLGLRLIYFSYDVKMKEKGDIPEGYSVSREKKERFSLILESASTNQTSMYLCASSVSWPYEQYFGPGTRLTVT.

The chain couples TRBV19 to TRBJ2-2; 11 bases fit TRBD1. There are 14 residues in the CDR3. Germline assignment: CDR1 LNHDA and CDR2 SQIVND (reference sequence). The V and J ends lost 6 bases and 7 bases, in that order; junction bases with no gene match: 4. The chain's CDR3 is CASREDRGHGELFF. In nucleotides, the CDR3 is TGTGCCAGTAGAGAGGACAGGGGGCACGGGGAGCTGTTTTTT.

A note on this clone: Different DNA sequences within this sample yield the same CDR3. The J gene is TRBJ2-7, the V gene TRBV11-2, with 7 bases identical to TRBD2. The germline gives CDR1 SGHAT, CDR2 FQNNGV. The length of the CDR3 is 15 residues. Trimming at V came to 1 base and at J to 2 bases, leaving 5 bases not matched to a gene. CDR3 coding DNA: TGTGCCAGCAGCTTAGGGGCTAGCGGAACCTACGAGCAGTACTTC. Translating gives CASSLGASGTYEQYF.

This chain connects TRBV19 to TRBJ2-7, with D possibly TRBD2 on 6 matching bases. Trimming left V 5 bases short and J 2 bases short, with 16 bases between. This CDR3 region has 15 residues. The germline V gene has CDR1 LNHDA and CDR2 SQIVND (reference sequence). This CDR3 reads CASSSGLSSTYEQYF. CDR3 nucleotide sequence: TGTGCCAGTAGTTCGGGACTCAGCTCGACCTACGAGCAGTACTTC.

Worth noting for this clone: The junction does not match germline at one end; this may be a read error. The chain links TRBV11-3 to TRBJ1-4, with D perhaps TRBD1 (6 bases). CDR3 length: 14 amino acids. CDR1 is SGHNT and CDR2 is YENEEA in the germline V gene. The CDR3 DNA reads TGTACCAGCAGCGCTGGACAGTTGGCTGAAAAACTGTTTTTT. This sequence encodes CTSSAGQLAEKLFF. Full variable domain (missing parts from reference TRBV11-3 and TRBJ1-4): EAGVVQSPRYKIIEKKQPVAFWCNPISGHNTLYWYLQNLGQGPELLIRYENEEAVDDSQLPKDRFSAERLKGVDSTLKIQPAELGDSAVYLCTSSAGQLAEKLFFGSGTQLSVL.

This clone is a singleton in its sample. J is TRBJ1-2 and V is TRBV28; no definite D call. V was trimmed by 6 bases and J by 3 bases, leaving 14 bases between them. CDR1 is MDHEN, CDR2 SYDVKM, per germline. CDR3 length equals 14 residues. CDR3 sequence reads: CASSGVFIHYGYTF. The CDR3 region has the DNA TGTGCCAGCAGCGGGGTGTTTATCCACTATGGCTACACCTTC.

The CDR3 region has the DNA TGTGCCATCAGTGAACCCTCTGGGCCCTCCAATGGGGGGTACGAGCAGTACTTC. Translating gives CAISEPSGPSNGGYEQYF. The gene calls are TRBV10-3 and TRBJ2-7; TRBD2 might be the D (6 bases). This CDR3 region has 18 residues. Germline values: CDR1 ENHRY, CDR2 SYGVKD. V was pared by 3 bases and J by 4 bases, with 25 bases between.

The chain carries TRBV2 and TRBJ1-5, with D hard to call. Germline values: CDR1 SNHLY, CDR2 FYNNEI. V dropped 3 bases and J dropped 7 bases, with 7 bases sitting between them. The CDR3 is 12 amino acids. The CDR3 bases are TGTGCCAGCAGTGATATAACCCAGCCCCAGCATTTT. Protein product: CASSDITQPQHF.